Shown below are 9 T cell receptor beta chains from a single sample sequenced in a study of OX40 agonist ivuxolimab in advanced cancers. The method was immunoSEQ multiplex PCR; TCRdb's version includes in-frame clones alone and lacks a portion of them. The table records about 130,000 clones, around 93% of them present only once. Sample: CD4+ or CD8+ T cells sorted from blood, taken in a trial of the OX40 agonist ivuxolimab. The origin of the receptors is an adult with an advanced solid tumor such as melanoma, head and neck, liver or kidney cancer.

The rearrangement links TRBV28 to TRBJ1-1, with 7 nucleotides matching TRBD1. Germline lookup yields CDR1 MDHEN and CDR2 SYDVKM. The V gene end was trimmed by 6 bases and the J gene end by 7 bases; junction bases not matched to a gene: 2. The CDR3 sequence is 11 residues long. The CDR3 DNA is TGTGCCAGCAGGGGGGACAGTGAAGCTTTCTTT. Translating it yields CASRGDSEAFF.

The rearrangement links TRBV6-4 to TRBJ1-6; unclear D gene. This CDR3 contains 13 residues. The V and J ends lost 2 bases and 9 bases respectively, with 8 bases between them. Germline V gene data show CDR1 as MRHNA and CDR2 as SNTAGT. CDR3 sequence (DNA): TGTGCCAGCAGTGACGTGGAGGGTTCACCCCTCCACTTT. This translates into CASSDVEGSPLHF.

The gene calls are TRBV19 and TRBJ2-2; perhaps D is TRBD1 or TRBD2 (7 bases each). Germline CDR1 is LNHDA and CDR2 is SQIVND (reference sequence). V lost 6 bases to trimming and J lost 5 bases, with 19 bases between them. The CDR3 covers 16 residues. CDR3 DNA sequence: TGTGCCAGTAGCTCTTGGGAAGCGGGACAGACCGGGGAGCTGTTTTTT. As protein: CASSSWEAGQTGELFF.

A word on this clone: The CDR3 ends on some other residue instead of the conserved phenylalanine or tryptophan, so this is likely a read error. The DNA is left out, because the CDR3 cannot be placed on it with certainty; the CDR3 is given as TCRdb lists it. The genes are TRBV20-1 and TRBJ1-1. The CDR3 contains 10 residues when both ends are counted. CDR1 is DFQATT, CDR2 SNEGSKA, per germline (reference sequence). This CDR3 reads CSAVYEVPVV.

The chain links TRBV7-3 to TRBJ2-1; TRBD1 might be the D (6 bases). Between the trimmed V and J ends, which lost 5 bases and 3 bases, there was a span of 20 bases. The CDR3 extends over 17 amino acids. CDR1 and CDR2 (germline): SGHTA, FQGTGA. CDR3 in DNA: TGTGCCAGCAGCGGACAGATACTAGGTCGCCGCTACAATGAGCAGTTCTTC. Its translation is CASSGQILGRRYNEQFF.

This clone was counted once. The chain uses TRBV27 and TRBJ2-7; 8 bases line up with TRBD2. The germline V gene encodes CDR1 MNHEY and CDR2 SMNVEV (reference sequence). This CDR3 is built from 16 residues. V lost 5 bases and J lost 0; bases outside the gene matches: 9. The CDR3, as DNA: TGTGCCAGCAGTCCGAGCACTAGCGGAAGCTCCTACGAGCAGTACTTC. It specifies CASSPSTSGSSYEQYF.

The chain is built from TRBV9 and TRBJ2-1; TRBD1 might be the D (5 bases). The CDR3 length is 17 residues. The germline V and J ends were trimmed by 4 bases and 7 bases, with 24 bases remaining between them. CDR1 and CDR2 from the germline V gene are SGDLS and YYNGEE. The CDR3 here is CASSHPTGQGSRNEQFF. The DNA of the CDR3 is TGTGCCAGCAGCCATCCGACCGGCCAGGGCTCGAGAAATGAGCAGTTCTTC.

The rearrangement joins TRBV6-1 to TRBJ1-2; no clear D gene. The CDR3 extends over 14 amino acids. Germline V gene sequence: CDR1 MNHNS, CDR2 SASEGT. With 4 bases removed from V and 0 bases from J, the gap between germline ends came to 9 bases. The CDR3: CASSGGGTNYGYTF. DNA for the CDR3: TGTGCCAGCAGTGGAGGTGGGACTAACTATGGCTACACCTTC.

The genes are TRBV7-8 and TRBJ2-1; 8 bases match TRBD2. This CDR3 is built from 17 residues. V gave up 1 base and J gave up 4 bases; unmatched junction bases: 9. The V gene's germline CDR1 is SGHVS and CDR2 FQNEAQ. The CDR3 loop reads CASSLGSLAGSYNEQFF. The CDR3, as DNA: TGTGCCAGCAGCTTAGGTAGCTTAGCGGGATCTTACAATGAGCAGTTCTTC.